Presented here are 30 T cell receptor beta chains from one specimen sequenced in a study of blood T cells in healthy people across ages. The use of a sample-barcoded 5' primer and a J-beta primer mix characterized a second PCR of about 6 to 11 cycles. TCRdb passed the 5' RACE reads through MiXCR, listing each CDR3 protein once. The sample holds more than 800,000 distinct CDR3 sequences, around 26% seen once. Sample: blood. The source is a woman aged 80 or older in good health.

This clonotype was recorded at least ten times. This rearrangement joins TRBV12-3 or TRBV12-4 to TRBJ2-5; 13 positions agree with TRBD2. The CDR3 is 15 residues long. Trimming removed 6 bases from V and 5 bases from J; junction bases left unmatched: 6. The CDR3 protein is CASRTSGGASETQYF. CDR3 DNA: TGTGCCAGCAGAACTAGCGGGGGGGCCAGTGAGACCCAGTACTTC.

This clonotype occurred many times. The chain combines TRBV7-2 with TRBJ2-1; 7 bases line up with TRBD1. CDR3 length: 15 residues. Germline V gene sequence: CDR1 SGHTA, CDR2 FQGNSA. The trim removed 4 bases at V and 3 bases at J, leaving 6 bases unmatched. This CDR3 is CASSSSGTDYNEQFF. CDR3 sequence (DNA): TGTGCCAGCAGCTCATCCGGGACAGACTACAATGAGCAGTTCTTC.

This clonotype was counted a few times. The V call is TRBV12-3 or TRBV12-4, the J call TRBJ2-1; D remains unclear. Trimming left V 1 base short and J 3 bases short, with 7 bases between. The CDR3 loop spans 14 amino acids. The CDR3 loop is CASSLGSIYNEQFF. CDR3 in DNA: TGTGCCAGCAGTTTAGGATCAATCTACAATGAGCAGTTCTTC.

This clonotype was picked up many times. The chain links TRBV12-3 or TRBV12-4 to TRBJ2-1; D is possibly TRBD1 (6 bases). CDR3 size: 15 residues. Between the trimmed V and J ends, which lost 2 bases and 3 bases, there was a span of 11 bases. CDR3 amino acids: CASSLQGNLYNEQFF. Written as DNA, the CDR3 is TGTGCCAGCAGTTTACAGGGGAACCTCTACAATGAGCAGTTCTTC.

This clonotype came up many times. The rearrangement joins TRBV6-2 or TRBV6-3 to TRBJ2-1, with TRBD1 identical over 10 bases. Germline V CDR1 and CDR2: MNHEY, SVGEGT. Trimming took 5 bases from V and 3 from J; bases not matched to a gene: 4. CDR3 size: 15 residues. The CDR3 nucleotides read TGTGCCAGCAGTAACCGGGACAGGGGCTACAATGAGCAGTTCTTC. It translates to CASSNRDRGYNEQFF.

This clonotype was detected many times. The gene calls are TRBV7-9 and TRBJ2-7; tentatively, D is TRBD2 (7 bases). Germline CDR1 is SEHNR and CDR2 is FQNEAQ (reference sequence). This CDR3 region has 15 residues. V lost 0 bases, J lost 3 bases, and 12 bases lay in between. CDR3 in amino acids: CASSLAGGARYEQYF. CDR3 in DNA: TGTGCCAGCAGCTTAGCGGGGGGGGCCCGCTACGAGCAGTACTTC. The complete variable domain, with remaining parts taken from reference TRBV7-9 and TRBJ2-7, reads DTGVSQNPRHKITKRGQNVTFRCDPISEHNRLYWYRQTLGQGPEFLTYFQNEAQLEKSRLLSDRFSAERPKGSFSTLEIQRTEQGDSAMYLCASSLAGGARYEQYFGPGTRLTVT.

As for this clonotype: Since a much larger clone is just one base distant, this may be a read error. The chain is built from TRBV6-2 or TRBV6-3 and TRBJ2-1; possible D gene TRBD1, 6 bases. The J call is in doubt because the DNA end fits TRBJ2-7 better. The CDR3 extends over 16 amino acids. Germline CDR1 MNHEY, CDR2 SVGEGT. The DNA of the CDR3 is TGTGCCAGCAGTCGTCCCAGGGGAAGCTCCTACAATGAGCAGTACTTC. This gives the protein CASSRPRGSSYNEQYF.

This chain links TRBV20-1 with TRBJ2-7, with TRBD1 identical over 8 bases. TRBJ2-5 explains the end of the DNA better; the J call may be wrong. CDR3 length equals 16 residues. Germline V gene data show CDR1 as DFQATT and CDR2 as SNEGSKA (reference sequence). The CDR3 DNA sequence: TGCAGTGCTAGACCTGGACAGGGCGCTAACCAAGAGACCCAGTACTTC. Its translation: CSARPGQGANQETQYF.

The chain couples TRBV20-1 to TRBJ2-3; unclear D gene. V was pared by 4 bases and J by 0 bases, with 17 bases between. From germline, CDR1 is DFQATT and CDR2 SNEGSKA (reference sequence). This CDR3 region has 16 residues. Written as DNA, the CDR3 is TGCAGTGCTACTCCCTTGACGGATATGAGCACAGATACGCAGTATTTT. Translated: CSATPLTDMSTDTQYF.

This clonotype occurred a few times. V and J are TRBV18 and TRBJ2-7; D not resolved. Germline loops: CDR1 KGHSH, CDR2 LQKENI. The CDR3 contains 14 residues. Trimming took off 4 bases at V and 4 bases at J, with 14 bases between the two ends. The CDR3 spells CASSQHGWGYEQYF. The CDR3 bases are TGTGCCAGCTCACAGCACGGCTGGGGATACGAGCAGTACTTC.

V and J are TRBV7-2 and TRBJ2-3, with 7 bases that match TRBD1. V lost 1 base to trimming and J lost 5 bases; unmatched junction nucleotides: 12. Germline V gene data show CDR1 as SGHTA and CDR2 as FQGNSA. CDR3 size: 17 residues. The CDR3 reads CASSLGILEGARDTQYF. For the CDR3, the DNA is TGTGCCAGCAGCTTAGGTATTCTAGAGGGGGCTAGAGATACGCAGTATTTT. Looking up the rest from reference TRBV7-2 and TRBJ2-3 gives the full variable domain: GAGVSQSPSNKVTEKGKDVELRCDPISGHTALYWYRQSLGQGLEFLIYFQGNSAPDKSGLPSDRFSAERTGGSVSTLTIQRTQQEDSAVYLCASSLGILEGARDTQYFGPGTRLTVL.

This clonotype occurred a few times. The rearrangement uses TRBV6-2 or TRBV6-3 and TRBJ1-5, with D perhaps matching TRBD1 (5 bases). Germline V gives CDR1 MNHEY, CDR2 SVGEGT. The CDR3 totals 16 residues. Between the trimmed V and J ends, which lost 0 bases and 7 bases, there was a span of 16 bases. The CDR3 coding sequence is TGTGCCAGCAGTTACTCAGTTCGGGCAGGGCGGCAGCCCCAGCATTTT. As protein: CASSYSVRAGRQPQHF.

Remarks on this clonotype: A single base separates this from a much larger clone, so it may be a read error. The rearrangement uses TRBV20-1 and TRBJ2-4; 9 bases match TRBD1. Germline CDR1 reads DFQATT; CDR2 reads SNEGSKA (reference sequence). Trimming at V came to 3 bases and at J to 2 bases, leaving 14 bases not matched to a gene. The CDR3 spans 18 residues. The CDR3 sequence is CSASGGQGRIATKNIQYF. The DNA for the CDR3 is TGCAGTGCTAGTGGGGGACAGGGAAGGATAGCTACCAAAAACATTCAGTACTTC.

This clonotype was recorded at least ten times. The chain combines TRBV29-1 with TRBJ2-4; 7 bases fit TRBD1. The CDR3 runs to 14 residues. The V segment lost 7 bases and the J segment 3 bases; nucleotides outside the gene matches: 9. The V gene's germline CDR1 is SQVTM and CDR2 ANQGSEA. CDR3 sequence: CSEGTQGHKNIQYF. CDR3 nucleotides: TGCAGCGAAGGAACACAGGGGCACAAAAACATTCAGTACTTC.

As regards this clonotype: This may be a read error: a much more frequent sequence differs by one nucleotide. The V and J genes are TRBV6-5 and TRBJ1-6, with no clear D. The CDR3 covers 13 residues. V was clipped by 7 bases and J by 11 bases, with 15 bases between them. CDR1 is MNHEY and CDR2 is SVGAGI in the germline V gene. Here the CDR3 DNA reads TGTGCCAGCACTAAACTCGGGAATCCACCCCTCCACTTT. Its protein product is CASTKLGNPPLHF.

The table lists this clonotype with a few counts. The chain is built from TRBV6-5 and TRBJ2-1; D is possibly TRBD2 (6 bases). V was shortened by 5 bases and J by 3 bases, with 14 bases between the two germline ends. The CDR3 is 15 residues long. Germline CDR1 is MNHEY and CDR2 is SVGAGI. DNA of the CDR3: TGTGCCAGCAGTCTCGGGGGAATCTACTACAATGAGCAGTTCTTC. It specifies CASSLGGIYYNEQFF.

V and J are TRBV6-5 and TRBJ2-5; 10 bases are shared with TRBD2. CDR1 MNHEY and CDR2 SVGAGI come from the germline V gene. The CDR3 extends over 15 amino acids. Unmatched junction bases numbered 6, after V lost 6 bases and J lost 2 bases. Here the CDR3 reads CASSLLAGQQETQYF. The CDR3, as DNA: TGTGCCAGCAGCTTACTAGCGGGGCAACAAGAGACCCAGTACTTC.

This clonotype has at least ten counts. The chain has TRBV5-1 and TRBJ2-3; D gene uncertain. The germline V gene has CDR1 SGHRS and CDR2 YFSETQ. Trimming removed 4 bases from V and 2 bases from J, with 20 bases in between. The CDR3 runs 17 residues. As DNA, the CDR3 is TGCGCCAGCAGCCGGTCACTGGCGGCCTCCTACACAGATACGCAGTATTTT. This encodes CASSRSLAASYTDTQYF. The full variable domain, completed using reference TRBV5-1 and TRBJ2-3, is KAGVTQTPRYLIKTRGQQVTLSCSPISGHRSVSWYQQTPGQGLQFLFEYFSETQRNKGNFPGRFSGRQFSNSRSEMNVSTLELGDSALYLCASSRSLAASYTDTQYFGPGTRLTVL.

A word on this clonotype: A much larger clonotype is one base distant, so this may be a read error. V and J are TRBV20-1 and TRBJ1-2; no reliable D call. The CDR3 extends over 15 amino acids. Germline assignment: CDR1 DFQATT and CDR2 SNEGSKA (reference sequence). CDR3 DNA sequence: TGCAGTGCTAGAAGATCGGCCCAGGCCCACTATGACTACACCTTC. Translated, it gives CSARRSAQAHYDYTF.

The table lists this clonotype with a few counts. V is TRBV27 and J is TRBJ2-5, with TRBD1 matching 9 bases. The J call is in doubt because the DNA end fits TRBJ2-7 better. From germline, CDR1 is MNHEY and CDR2 SMNVEV (reference sequence). This CDR3 comprises 15 residues. The CDR3 spells CASSSRGTGPREQYF. CDR3 in DNA: TGTGCCAGCAGTTCCCGGGGGACAGGGCCCCGCGAGCAGTACTTC.

This clonotype was found many times. J is TRBJ1-6 and V is TRBV6-2 or TRBV6-3; D is perhaps TRBD1 (6 bases). The V and J ends lost 5 bases and 2 bases respectively, with 10 bases between them. CDR1 is MNHEY and CDR2 is SVGEGT in the germline V gene. This CDR3 has 15 residues. As DNA, the CDR3 is TGTGCCAGCAGTCAGACAGGAACCTATAATTCACCCCTCCACTTT. Its translation: CASSQTGTYNSPLHF.

About this clonotype: A much larger clone lies one base from this, so it may be a read error. The chain couples TRBV28 to TRBJ2-1; D gene uncertain. Looked up from germline, CDR1 is MDHEN and CDR2 is SYDVKM. Trimming stripped 3 bases from V and 2 bases from J, with 11 bases between. The CDR3 extends over 15 amino acids. The CDR3, as DNA: TGTGCCAGCAGTTTGCTAAGAAGCCCCTACAATGAGCAGTTCTTC. It translates to CASSLLRSPYNEQFF.

This clonotype was counted a few times. DNA for the CDR3: TGTGCCAGCAGTGGAGACAGGGCCTTGATCAATGAGCAGTTCTTC. Translated, it gives CASSGDRALINEQFF. V gene TRBV9 combines with J gene TRBJ2-1; 7 nucleotides align to TRBD1. Per the germline V gene, CDR1 is SGDLS and CDR2 is YYNGEE. Trimming took 5 bases from V and 6 from J; bases not matched to a gene: 11. This CDR3 is built from 15 residues.

This clonotype was observed at least ten times. J is TRBJ2-3 and V is TRBV12-3 or TRBV12-4, with TRBD1 matching over 8 bases. The CDR3 extends over 15 amino acids. Unmatched junction bases numbered 4, after V lost 3 bases and J lost 2 bases. The CDR3 coding sequence is TGTGCCAGCAGTTTGGGGGGACAGGTCACAGATACGCAGTATTTT. It encodes CASSLGGQVTDTQYF.

This clonotype was counted a few times. The chain carries TRBV6-2 or TRBV6-3 and TRBJ1-2, with 7 nucleotides matching TRBD1. CDR3 length equals 15 residues. Per germline, CDR1 MNHEY and CDR2 SVGEGT. With 5 bases clipped from V and 4 bases from J, the junction kept 10 bases outside the gene matches. CDR3: CASSRDSLGVYGYTF. Here the CDR3 DNA reads TGTGCCAGCAGTCGGGACAGCCTTGGAGTCTATGGCTACACCTTC.

This clonotype has a count of ten or more. The chain has TRBV25-1 and TRBJ1-1, with D possibly being TRBD1 (6 bases). V was pared by 6 bases and J by 1 base, with 12 bases between. The CDR3 is 14 residues long. Germline-derived CDR1 and CDR2 are MGHDK and SYGVNS. The CDR3 DNA follows: TGTGCCAGCAGCCGCCCAGGGGCGAACACTGAAGCTTTCTTT. This sequence encodes CASSRPGANTEAFF. Drawing the rest from reference TRBV25-1 and TRBJ1-1, the complete variable domain is EADIYQTPRYLVIGTGKKITLECSQTMGHDKMYWYQQDPGMELHLIHYSYGVNSTEKGDLSSESTVSRIRTEHFPLTLESARPSHTSQYLCASSRPGANTEAFFGQGTRLTVV.

This clonotype was found many times. V and J are TRBV6-2 or TRBV6-3 and TRBJ2-6; D is possibly TRBD2 (6 bases). V shed 6 bases and J shed 4 bases, with 13 bases lying between them. Per the germline V gene, CDR1 is MNHEY and CDR2 is SVGEGT. CDR3 length: 15 amino acids. CDR3 residues: CASSHGGTGANVLTF. In nucleotides, the CDR3 is TGTGCCAGCAGCCACGGAGGGACCGGGGCCAACGTCCTGACTTTC.

This clonotype was picked up a small number of times. This clone may be a read error of a much larger clone one base away. The chain joins TRBV6-1 to TRBJ2-7; a weak D match, TRBD2 (7 bases). The CDR3 has 15 amino acids. In germline, CDR1 is MNHNS, CDR2 SASEGT. With 7 bases removed from V and 7 bases from J, the gap between germline ends came to 23 bases. The DNA for the CDR3 is TGTGCCAGCACCAAGGGTGGGGGGGCCGTCAATGAGCAGTACTTC. It is translated as CASTKGGGAVNEQYF.

With regard to this clonotype: This may be a read error, as it is one base from a much larger clone. This sequence joins TRBV24-1 and TRBJ2-3, with a weak D call TRBD2 (6 bases). Germline CDR1 reads KGHDR; CDR2 reads SFDVKD. The CDR3 is made up of 16 amino acids. The DNA of the CDR3 is TGTGCCACCAGTGATTTGGCGGGGCGGGGTACAGATGCGCAGTATTTT. It is translated as CATSDLAGRGTDAQYF.

The sample holds a few counts of this clonotype. This chain links TRBV5-4 with TRBJ1-2; D might be TRBD1 (5 bases). The germline V gene has CDR1 SGHNT and CDR2 YYREEE (reference sequence). The CDR3 is 15 amino acids. V lost 6 bases and J 3 bases, leaving 18 bases between the germline ends. CDR3 nucleotides: TGTGCCAGCAAAAAGGACACACCCGGCGACTATGGCTACACCTTC. Amino acid sequence: CASKKDTPGDYGYTF.